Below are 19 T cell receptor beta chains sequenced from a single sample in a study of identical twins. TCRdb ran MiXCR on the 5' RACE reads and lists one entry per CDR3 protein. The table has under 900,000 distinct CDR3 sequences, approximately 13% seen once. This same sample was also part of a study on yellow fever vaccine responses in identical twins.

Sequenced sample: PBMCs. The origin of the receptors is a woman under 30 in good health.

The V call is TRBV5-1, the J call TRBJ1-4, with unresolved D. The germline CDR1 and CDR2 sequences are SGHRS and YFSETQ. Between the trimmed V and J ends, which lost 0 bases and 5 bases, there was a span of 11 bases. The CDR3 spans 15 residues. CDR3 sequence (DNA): TGCGCCAGCAGCTTGGAGGACGGGAAGAATGAAAAACTGTTTTTT. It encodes CASSLEDGKNEKLFF. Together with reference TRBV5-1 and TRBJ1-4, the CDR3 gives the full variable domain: KAGVTQTPRYLIKTRGQQVTLSCSPISGHRSVSWYQQTPGQGLQFLFEYFSETQRNKGNFPGRFSGRQFSNSRSEMNVSTLELGDSALYLCASSLEDGKNEKLFFGSGTQLSVL.

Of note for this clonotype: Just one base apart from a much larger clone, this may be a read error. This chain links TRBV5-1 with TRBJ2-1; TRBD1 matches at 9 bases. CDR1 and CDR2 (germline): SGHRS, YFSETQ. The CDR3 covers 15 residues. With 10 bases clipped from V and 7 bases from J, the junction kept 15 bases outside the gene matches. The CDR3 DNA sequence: TGCGCCGGCCGACAGGGACAGGGAGGATTAAATGAGCAGTTCTTC. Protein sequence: CAGRQGQGGLNEQFF. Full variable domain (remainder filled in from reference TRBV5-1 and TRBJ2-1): KAGVTQTPRYLIKTRGQQVTLSCSPISGHRSVSWYQQTPGQGLQFLFEYFSETQRNKGNFPGRFSGRQFSNSRSEMNVSTLELGDSALYLCAGRQGQGGLNEQFFGPGTRLTVL.

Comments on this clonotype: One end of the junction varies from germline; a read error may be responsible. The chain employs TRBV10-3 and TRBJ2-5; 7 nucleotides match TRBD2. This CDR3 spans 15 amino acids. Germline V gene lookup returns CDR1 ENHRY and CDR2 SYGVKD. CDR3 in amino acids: CAISPGGPIRETLYF. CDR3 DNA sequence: TGTGCCATCAGCCCGGGGGGACCCATTCGGGAGACCCTGTACTTC.

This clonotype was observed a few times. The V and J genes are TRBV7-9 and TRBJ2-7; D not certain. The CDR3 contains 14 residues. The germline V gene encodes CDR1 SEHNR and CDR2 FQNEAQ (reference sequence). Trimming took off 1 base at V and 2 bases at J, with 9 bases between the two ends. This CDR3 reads CASSLGSSPYEQYV. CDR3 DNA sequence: TGTGCCAGCAGCTTAGGTAGCAGCCCCTACGAGCAGTACGTC.

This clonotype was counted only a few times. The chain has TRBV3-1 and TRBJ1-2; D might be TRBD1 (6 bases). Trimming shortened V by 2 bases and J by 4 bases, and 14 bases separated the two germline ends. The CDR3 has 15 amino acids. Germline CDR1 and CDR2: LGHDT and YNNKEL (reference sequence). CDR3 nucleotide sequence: TGTGCCAGCAGCCAACAAGCGCAGGGGTCCTATGGCTACACCTTC. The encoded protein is CASSQQAQGSYGYTF.

The CDR3 sequence: CASSTGQSETQYF. The CDR3 coding sequence is TGCGCCAGCAGCACGGGACAGTCCGAGACCCAGTACTTC. The chain uses TRBV5-1 and TRBJ2-5; 7 bases align to TRBD1. Losses at the gene ends were 4 bases for V and 5 bases for J; bases not matched to a gene: 5. The CDR3 extends over 13 amino acids. The germline gives CDR1 SGHRS, CDR2 YFSETQ.

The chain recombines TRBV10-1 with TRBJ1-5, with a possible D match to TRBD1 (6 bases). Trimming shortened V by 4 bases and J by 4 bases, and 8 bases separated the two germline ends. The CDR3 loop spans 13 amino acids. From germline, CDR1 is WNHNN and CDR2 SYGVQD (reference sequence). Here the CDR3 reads CASSATGNQPQHF. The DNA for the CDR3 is TGCGCCAGCAGTGCTACAGGGAATCAGCCCCAGCATTTT.

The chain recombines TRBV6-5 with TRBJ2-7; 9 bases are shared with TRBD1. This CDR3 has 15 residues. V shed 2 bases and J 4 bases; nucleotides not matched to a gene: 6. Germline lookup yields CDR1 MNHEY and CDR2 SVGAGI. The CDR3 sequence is CASSYRQGERYEQYF. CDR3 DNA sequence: TGTGCCAGCAGTTACCGACAGGGGGAAAGGTACGAGCAGTACTTC.

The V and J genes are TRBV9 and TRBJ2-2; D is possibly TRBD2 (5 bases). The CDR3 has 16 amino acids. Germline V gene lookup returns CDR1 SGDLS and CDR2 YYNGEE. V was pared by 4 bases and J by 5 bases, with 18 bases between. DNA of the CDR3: TGTGCCAGCAGCCCGCCGTGGGGAAGAGGGACCGGGGAGCTGTTTTTT. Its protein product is CASSPPWGRGTGELFF.

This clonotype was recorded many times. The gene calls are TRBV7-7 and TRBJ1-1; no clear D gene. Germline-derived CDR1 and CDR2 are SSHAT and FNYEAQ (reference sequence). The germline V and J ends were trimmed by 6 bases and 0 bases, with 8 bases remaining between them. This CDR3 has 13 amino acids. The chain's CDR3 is CASSSSMNTEAFF. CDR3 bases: TGTGCCAGCAGTTCGTCCATGAACACTGAAGCTTTCTTT.

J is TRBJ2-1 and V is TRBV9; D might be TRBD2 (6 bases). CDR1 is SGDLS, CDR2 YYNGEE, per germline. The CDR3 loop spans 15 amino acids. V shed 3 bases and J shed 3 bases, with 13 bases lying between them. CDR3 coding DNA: TGTGCCAGCAGCGCCCCGGGGGTTCTCTACAATGAGCAGTTCTTC. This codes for CASSAPGVLYNEQFF. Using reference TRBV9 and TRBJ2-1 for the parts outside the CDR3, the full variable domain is DSGVTQTPKHLITATGQRVTLRCSPRSGDLSVYWYQQSLDQGLQFLIQYYNGEERAKGNILERFSAQQFPDLHSELNLSSLELGDSALYFCASSAPGVLYNEQFFGPGTRLTVL.

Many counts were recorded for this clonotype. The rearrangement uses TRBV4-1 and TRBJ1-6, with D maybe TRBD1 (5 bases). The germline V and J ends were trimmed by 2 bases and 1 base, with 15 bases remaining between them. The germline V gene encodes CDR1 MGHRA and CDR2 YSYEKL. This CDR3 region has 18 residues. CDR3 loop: CASSQLTGGGSYNSPLHF. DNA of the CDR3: TGCGCCAGCAGCCAACTCACCGGGGGGGGTTCCTATAATTCACCCCTCCACTTT.

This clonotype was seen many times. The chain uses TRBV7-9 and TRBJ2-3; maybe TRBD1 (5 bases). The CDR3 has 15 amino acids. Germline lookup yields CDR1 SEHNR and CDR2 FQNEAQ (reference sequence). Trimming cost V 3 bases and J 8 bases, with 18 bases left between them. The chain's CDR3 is CASSFANRNYPTQYF. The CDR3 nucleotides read TGTGCCAGCAGCTTCGCTAACAGGAACTATCCTACGCAGTATTTT.

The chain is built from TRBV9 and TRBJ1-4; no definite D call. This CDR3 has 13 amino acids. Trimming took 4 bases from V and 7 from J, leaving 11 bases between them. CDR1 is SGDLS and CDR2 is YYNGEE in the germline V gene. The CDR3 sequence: CASSYSGREKLFF. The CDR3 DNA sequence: TGTGCCAGCAGCTACTCGGGTCGTGAAAAACTGTTTTTT.

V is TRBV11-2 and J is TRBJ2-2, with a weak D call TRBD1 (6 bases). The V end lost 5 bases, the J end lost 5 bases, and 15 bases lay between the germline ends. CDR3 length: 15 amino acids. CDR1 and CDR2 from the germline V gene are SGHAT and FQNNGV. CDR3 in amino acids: CASSPIRGGTGELFF. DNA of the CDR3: TGTGCCAGCAGCCCAATACGAGGGGGAACCGGGGAGCTGTTTTTT.

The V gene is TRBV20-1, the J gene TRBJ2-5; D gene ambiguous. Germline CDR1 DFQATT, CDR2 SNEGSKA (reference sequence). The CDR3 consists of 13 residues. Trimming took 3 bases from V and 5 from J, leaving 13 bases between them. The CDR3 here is CSASVPGIETQYF. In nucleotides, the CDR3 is TGCAGTGCTAGCGTTCCGGGTATCGAGACCCAGTACTTC.

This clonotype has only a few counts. This chain's CDR3 is CASSIKFGEQYF. The CDR3 DNA follows: TGTGCCAGCAGTATAAAGTTCGGCGAGCAGTACTTC. The V gene is TRBV12-3 or TRBV12-4, the J gene TRBJ2-7, with no clear D. The CDR3 runs to 12 residues. V lost 5 bases and J lost 6, with 11 bases in between.

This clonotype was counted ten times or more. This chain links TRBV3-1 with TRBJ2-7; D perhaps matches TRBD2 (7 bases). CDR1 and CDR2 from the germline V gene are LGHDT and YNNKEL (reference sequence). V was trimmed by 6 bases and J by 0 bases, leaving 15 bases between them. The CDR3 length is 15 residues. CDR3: CASRGGGQSSYEQYF. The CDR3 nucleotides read TGTGCCAGCAGGGGAGGGGGACAAAGCTCCTACGAGCAGTACTTC.

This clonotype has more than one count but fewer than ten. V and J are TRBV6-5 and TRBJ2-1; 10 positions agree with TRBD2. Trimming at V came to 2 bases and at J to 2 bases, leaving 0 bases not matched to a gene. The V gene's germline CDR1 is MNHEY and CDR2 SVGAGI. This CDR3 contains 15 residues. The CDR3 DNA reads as TGTGCCAGCAGTTACGGGACTAGCGCCTACAATGAGCAGTTCTTC. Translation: CASSYGTSAYNEQFF.